This T cell receptor (beta chain) originates from a study of shared clonotypes between healthy human individuals. Points from the study as a whole: Non-shared clonotypes showed lower generation probabilities than clonotypes common to all four donors. Of the naive CD4 clonotypes, around 4.8% were shared across a few donors.

Worth noting for this clone: Its specificity is unknown.

Repertoires were generated with immunoSEQ multiplex PCR, while TCRdb's copy carries only in-frame clones and drops some. Here the sample spans some 1,900,000 clones, over 85% being singletons. CD8 cells classed as naive were CD45RO-negative and positively selected for CCR7, excluding terminally differentiated effector memory CD45RA+ cells. Germline values: CDR1 MGHRA, CDR2 YSYEKL. The ends lost 0 bases at V and 3 bases at J; junction bases unmatched: 6. This CDR3 region has 17 residues. Sequenced material: naive CD8+ T cells sorted from blood. The chain joins TRBV4-1 to TRBJ2-7; 12 nucleotides align to TRBD1. The receptor comes from a man between 18 and 35 years old in good health. The CDR3 DNA reads TGCGCCAGCAGCCAAGAGGCCGGGACAGGGGGCGACTACGAGCAGTACTTC. It specifies CASSQEAGTGGDYEQYF.